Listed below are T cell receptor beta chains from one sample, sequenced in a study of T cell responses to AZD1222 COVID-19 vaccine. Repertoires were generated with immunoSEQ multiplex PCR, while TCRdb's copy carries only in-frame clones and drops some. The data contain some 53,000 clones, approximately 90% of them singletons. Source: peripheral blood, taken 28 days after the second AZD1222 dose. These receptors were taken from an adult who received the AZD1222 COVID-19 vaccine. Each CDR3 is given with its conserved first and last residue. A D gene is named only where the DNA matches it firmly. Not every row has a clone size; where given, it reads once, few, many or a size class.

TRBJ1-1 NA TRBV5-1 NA TGCGCCAGCAGCTTGAGGGGCGGATACCCGAACACTGAAGCTTTCTTT CASSLRGGYPNTEAFF
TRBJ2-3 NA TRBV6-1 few TGTGCCAGCAGTGAAGAGGGTTGGAGGGCCGGGCGAGATACGCAGTATTTT CASSEEGWRAGRDTQYF
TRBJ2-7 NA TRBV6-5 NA TGTGCCAGCAGTTACCGGGGCAGCGAGCAGTACTTC CASSYRGSEQYF
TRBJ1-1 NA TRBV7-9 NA TGTGCCAGCAGCCGAAGGGAGGGGTCAGCTTTCTTT CASSRREGSAFF
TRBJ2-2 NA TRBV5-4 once TGTGCCAGCAGCTTGTATGCGGGCGACACCGGGGAGCTGTTTTTT CASSLYAGDTGELFF
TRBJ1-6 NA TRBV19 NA TGTGCCAGTACCATGACCGGGGGAAAGGCCCTCCACTTT CASTMTGGKALHF
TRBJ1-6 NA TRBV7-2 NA TGTGCCAGCAGCTTACCTTTCGCGGGGGCACCCCTCCACTTT CASSLPFAGAPLHF
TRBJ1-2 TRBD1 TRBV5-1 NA TGCGCCAGCAGCTTGGCCGGGACAGGGGGAGGCTACACCTTC CASSLAGTGGGYTF
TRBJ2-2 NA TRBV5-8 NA TGTGCCAGCAGCTTAGTTAGGGCAGAGAACACCGGGGAGCTGTTTTTT CASSLVRAENTGELFF
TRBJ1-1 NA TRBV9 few TGTGCCAGCAGCGTAGGCAGGGGAGACACTGAAGCTTTCTTT CASSVGRGDTEAFF
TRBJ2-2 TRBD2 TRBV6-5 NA TGTGCCAGCAGGGCGGGGGGGAACACCGGGGAGCTGTTTTTT CASRAGGNTGELFF
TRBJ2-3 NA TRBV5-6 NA TGTGCCAGCAGCCGCACAGATACGCAGTATTTT CASSRTDTQYF
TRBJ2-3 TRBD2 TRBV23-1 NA TGCGCCAGCAGTCAACCGCCCCAACTAGCGGGGTTTCGCACCTCTAGCACAGATACGCAGTATTTT CASSQPPQLAGFRTSSTDTQYF
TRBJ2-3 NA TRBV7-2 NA TGTGCCAGCAGCCCAAAATCGGATACGCAGTATTTT CASSPKSDTQYF
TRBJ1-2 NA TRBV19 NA TGTGCCAGTAGTGGCCCTCGGGAGGGGTTGTTTCGCTACACCTTC CASSGPREGLFRYTF
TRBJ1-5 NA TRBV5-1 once TGCGCCAGCAGCTTGGAAGGAGGGAACCAGCCCCAGCATTTT CASSLEGGNQPQHF
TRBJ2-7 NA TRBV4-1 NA TGCGCCAGCAGCCAAGAGGGATACTCCTACGAGCAGTACTTC CASSQEGYSYEQYF
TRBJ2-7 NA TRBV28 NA TGTGCCAGCAAAGGGACTGTCTACGAGCAGTACTTC CASKGTVYEQYF
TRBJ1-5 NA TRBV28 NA TGTGCCAGCTCTTCCCGGCGGGGAGATCAGCCCCAGCATTTT CASSSRRGDQPQHF
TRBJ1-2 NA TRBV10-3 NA TGTGCCATCAGTCCCGGGGGGCGAGACGGCTACACCTTC CAISPGGRDGYTF
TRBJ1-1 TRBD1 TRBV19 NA TGTGCCAGTAGTGGACAGGGGCGGGACACTGAAGCTTTCTTT CASSGQGRDTEAFF
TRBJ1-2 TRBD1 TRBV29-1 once TGCAGCGTGGGCACAGGGGAAAATGGCTACACCTTC CSVGTGENGYTF
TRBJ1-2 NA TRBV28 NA TGTGCCAGCAGTTTCCAAGGGGGGGGCTATGGCTACACCTTC CASSFQGGGYGYTF
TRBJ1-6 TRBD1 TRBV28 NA TGTGCCAGCAGTTACTCGACAGGGTTAAACAATTCACCCCTCCACTTT CASSYSTGLNNSPLHF
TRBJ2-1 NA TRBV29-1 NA TGCAGCGTTGAATTAGAGGCCTCCTACAATGAGCAGTTCTTC CSVELEASYNEQFF
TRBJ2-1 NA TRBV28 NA TGTGCCAGCAGTTCCCGGACAGACCACAATGAGCAGTTCTTC CASSSRTDHNEQFF
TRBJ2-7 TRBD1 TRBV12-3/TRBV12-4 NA TGTGCCAGCAGTTTACAGGGGGCCTACGAGCAGTACTTC CASSLQGAYEQYF
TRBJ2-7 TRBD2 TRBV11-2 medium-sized TGTGCCAGCAGCCCCCAGAGCGGGGGGCAGTACTTC CASSPQSGGQYF
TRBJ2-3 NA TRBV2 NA TGTGCCAGCAGTGGCCCGGGACCGGGAATGGATACGCAGTATTTT CASSGPGPGMDTQYF
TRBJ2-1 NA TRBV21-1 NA TGTGCCAGCAGCAAAAATGGGGGTAGCGGGAGTAGCACCTACAATGAGCAGTTCTTC CASSKNGGSGSSTYNEQFF
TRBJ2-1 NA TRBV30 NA TGTGCCTGGACCCCTGTTCATTCCTACAATGAGCAGTTCTTC CAWTPVHSYNEQFF
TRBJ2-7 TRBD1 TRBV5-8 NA TGTGCCAGCAGCCCCAATGCAGGACAGGGGGCTGTCTACGAGCAGTACTTC CASSPNAGQGAVYEQYF